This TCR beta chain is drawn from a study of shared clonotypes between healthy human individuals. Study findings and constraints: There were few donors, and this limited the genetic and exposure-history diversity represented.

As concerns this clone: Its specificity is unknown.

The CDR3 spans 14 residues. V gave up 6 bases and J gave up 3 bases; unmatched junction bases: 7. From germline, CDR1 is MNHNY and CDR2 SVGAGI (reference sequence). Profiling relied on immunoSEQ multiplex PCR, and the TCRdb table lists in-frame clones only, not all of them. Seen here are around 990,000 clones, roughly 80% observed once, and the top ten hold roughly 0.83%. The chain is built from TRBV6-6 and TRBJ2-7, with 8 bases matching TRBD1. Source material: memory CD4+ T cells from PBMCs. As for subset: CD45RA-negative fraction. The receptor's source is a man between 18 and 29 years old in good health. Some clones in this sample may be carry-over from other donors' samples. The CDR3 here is CASRKGQANYEQYF. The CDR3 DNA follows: TGTGCCAGCAGAAAGGGACAGGCGAACTACGAGCAGTACTTC.